Listed below are T cell receptor beta chains from one sample, sequenced in a study of blood T cell repertoires in COVID-19. Produced via immunoSEQ multiplex PCR; TCRdb's table is partial and in-frame only. This table has some 130,000 clones, around 73% appearing once. Sequencing was carried out using peripheral blood. The origin of the receptors is a man aged 55 to 69 who had recovered from COVID-19. The CDR3 runs from the conserved cysteine through the conserved F or W. Where a row states a size, it is once, few, many or the class of an expanded clone; other rows omit it.

TRBJ2-3	-	TRBV2	CASTPSGYTDTQYF
TRBJ2-5	-	TRBV30	CAWSVNIGGTQYF
TRBJ2-3	-	TRBV28	CASKASGSTDTQYF
TRBJ1-2	-	TRBV19	CASSIAGQGSGYTF
TRBJ1-1	few	TRBV15	CATSRGKGASEAFF
TRBJ1-1	-	TRBV7-8	CASSLQTAGHTEAFF
TRBJ2-1	-	TRBV19	CASSISGGRYNEQFF
TRBJ1-2	-	TRBV19	CASSMGQLYYGYTF
TRBJ1-1	-	TRBV29-1	CSVALDRGLEAFF
TRBJ2-1	-	TRBV2	CASSAMNEQFF
TRBJ2-1	-	TRBV28	CASTGRLDYNEQFF
TRBJ1-6	-	TRBV14	CASSQRGSYNSPLHF
TRBJ2-7	-	TRBV28	CASSFSGVPYEQYF
TRBJ2-7	-	TRBV7-2	CASSPTLLAGSSYEQYF
TRBJ2-2	-	TRBV11-2	CASSLAAGNTGELFF
TRBJ1-2	-	TRBV24-1	CATSDPGRANYGYTF
TRBJ1-1	-	TRBV19	CASSIDGKRTEAFF
TRBJ2-3	-	TRBV4-2	CASSQVDSPTDTQYF
TRBJ2-1	-	TRBV29-1	CSVEDTGRAHNEQFF
TRBJ1-6	-	TRBV28	CASSQTDNNSPLHF
TRBJ2-7	-	TRBV21-1	CASSKARTGAYEQYF
TRBJ2-3	-	TRBV4-2	CASSRDSRTQYF
TRBJ2-3	-	TRBV28	CASSGGATDTQYF
TRBJ2-1	-	TRBV28	CASSFQGSAYNEQFF
TRBJ2-2	many	TRBV3-1/TRBV3-2	CASSLLGQGKTGELFF
TRBJ2-7	-	TRBV6-5	CASCPGGDCYEQYF
TRBJ2-7	-	TRBV4-3	CASSQSSTPGLYSYEQYF
TRBJ2-2	few	TRBV5-4	CASRRDSANTGELFF